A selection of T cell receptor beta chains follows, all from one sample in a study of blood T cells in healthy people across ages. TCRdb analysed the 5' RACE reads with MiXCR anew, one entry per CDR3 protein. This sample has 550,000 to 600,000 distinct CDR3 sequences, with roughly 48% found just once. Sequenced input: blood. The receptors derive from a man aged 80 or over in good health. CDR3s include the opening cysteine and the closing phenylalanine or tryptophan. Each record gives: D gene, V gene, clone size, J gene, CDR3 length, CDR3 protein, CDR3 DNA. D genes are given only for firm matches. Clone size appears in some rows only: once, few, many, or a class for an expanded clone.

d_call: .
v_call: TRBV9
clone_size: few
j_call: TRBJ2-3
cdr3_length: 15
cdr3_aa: CASSTVRGRTDTQYF
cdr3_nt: TGTGCCAGCAGCACCGTGCGGGGCCGCACAGATACGCAGTATTTT

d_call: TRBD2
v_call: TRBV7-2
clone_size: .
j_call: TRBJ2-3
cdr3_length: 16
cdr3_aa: CASSSPTSGITDTQYF
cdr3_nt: TGTGCCAGCAGCTCGCCGACTAGCGGGATCACAGATACGCAGTATTTT

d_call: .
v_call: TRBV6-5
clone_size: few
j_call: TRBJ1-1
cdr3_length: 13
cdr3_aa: CASRKLMNTEAFF
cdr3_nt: TGTGCCAGCAGGAAGCTGATGAACACTGAAGCTTTCTTT

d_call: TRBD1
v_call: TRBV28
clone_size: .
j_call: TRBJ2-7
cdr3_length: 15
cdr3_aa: CASSPGTGELDEQYF
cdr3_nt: TGTGCCAGCAGTCCGGGGACAGGGGAGCTCGACGAGCAGTACTTC

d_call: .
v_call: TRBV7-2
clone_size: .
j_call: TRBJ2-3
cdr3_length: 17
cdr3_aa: CACSLASLGGITDTQYF
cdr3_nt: TGTGCCTGCAGCTTAGCTTCCCTGGGGGGTATCACAGATACGCAGTATTTT

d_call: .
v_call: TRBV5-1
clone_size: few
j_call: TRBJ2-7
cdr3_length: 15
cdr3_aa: CASSVDSSSSYEQYF
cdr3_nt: TGCGCCAGCAGCGTTGACTCATCAAGCTCCTACGAGCAGTACTTC

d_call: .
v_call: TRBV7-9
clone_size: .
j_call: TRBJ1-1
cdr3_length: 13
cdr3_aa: CASSLGFRTEAFF
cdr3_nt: TGTGCCAGCAGCTTAGGGTTTAGGACTGAAGCTTTCTTT

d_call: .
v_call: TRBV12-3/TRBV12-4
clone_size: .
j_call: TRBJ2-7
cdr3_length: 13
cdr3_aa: CASRVGTLYEQYF
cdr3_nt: TGTGCCAGCAGGGTCGGCACCCTCTACGAGCAGTACTTC

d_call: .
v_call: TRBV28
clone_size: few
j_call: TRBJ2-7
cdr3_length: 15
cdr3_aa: CASNLYVSGSYEQYF
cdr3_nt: TGTGCCAGCAATTTATACGTTTCCGGTTCCTACGAGCAGTACTTC

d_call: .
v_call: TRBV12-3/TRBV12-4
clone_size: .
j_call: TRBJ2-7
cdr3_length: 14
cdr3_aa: CASSLASFTYEQYF
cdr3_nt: TGTGCCAGCAGTTTAGCCTCGTTCACCTACGAGCAGTACTTC

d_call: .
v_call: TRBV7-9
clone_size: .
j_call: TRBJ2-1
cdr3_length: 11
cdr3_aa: CASTSTGLVFF
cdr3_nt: TGTGCCAGCACCTCAACAGGGTTGGTGTTCTTC

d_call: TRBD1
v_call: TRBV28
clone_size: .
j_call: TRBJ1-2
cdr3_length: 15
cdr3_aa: CASSLSGTGDYGYTF
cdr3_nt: TGTGCCAGCAGTTTATCTGGGACAGGGGACTATGGCTACACCTTC

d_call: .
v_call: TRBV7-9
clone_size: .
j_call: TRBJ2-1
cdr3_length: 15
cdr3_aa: CASSLPEDVYNEQFF
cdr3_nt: TGTGCCAGCAGCTTACCCGAGGACGTATACAATGAGCAGTTCTTC

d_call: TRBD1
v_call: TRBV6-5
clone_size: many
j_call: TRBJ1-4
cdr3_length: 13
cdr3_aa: CASQTGRNEKLFF
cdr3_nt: TGTGCCAGCCAGACAGGGAGGAATGAAAAACTGTTTTTT

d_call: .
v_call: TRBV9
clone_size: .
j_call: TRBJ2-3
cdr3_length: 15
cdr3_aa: CASLELSYDTDTQYF
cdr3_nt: TGTGCCAGCTTAGAATTAAGCTACGACACAGATACGCAGTATTTT

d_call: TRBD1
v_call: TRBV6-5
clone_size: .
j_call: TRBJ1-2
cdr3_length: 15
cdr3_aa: CASTQPTGVGGGCTF
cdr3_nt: TGTGCCAGCACCCAACCGACAGGGGTGGGAGGTGGCTGCACCTTC

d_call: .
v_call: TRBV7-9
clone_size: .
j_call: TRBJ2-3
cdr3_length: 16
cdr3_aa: CASSYLGGGRTDTQYF
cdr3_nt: TGTGCCAGCAGCTACCTTGGGGGTGGCCGCACAGATACGCAGTATTTT

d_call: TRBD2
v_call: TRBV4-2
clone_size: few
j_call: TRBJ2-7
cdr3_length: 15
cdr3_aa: CASSQGTSGPYEQYF
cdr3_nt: TGTGCCAGCAGCCAAGGGACTAGCGGACCCTACGAGCAGTACTTC

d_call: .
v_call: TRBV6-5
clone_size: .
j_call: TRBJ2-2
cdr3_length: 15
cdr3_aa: CASSYLGGRSGELFF
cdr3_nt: TGTGCCAGCAGTTACTTGGGGGGCCGTTCCGGGGAGCTGTTTTTT

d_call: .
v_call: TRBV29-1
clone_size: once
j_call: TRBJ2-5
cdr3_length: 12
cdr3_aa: CSVGAGGETQYF
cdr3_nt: TGCAGCGTTGGGGCAGGCGGGGAGACCCAGTACTTC